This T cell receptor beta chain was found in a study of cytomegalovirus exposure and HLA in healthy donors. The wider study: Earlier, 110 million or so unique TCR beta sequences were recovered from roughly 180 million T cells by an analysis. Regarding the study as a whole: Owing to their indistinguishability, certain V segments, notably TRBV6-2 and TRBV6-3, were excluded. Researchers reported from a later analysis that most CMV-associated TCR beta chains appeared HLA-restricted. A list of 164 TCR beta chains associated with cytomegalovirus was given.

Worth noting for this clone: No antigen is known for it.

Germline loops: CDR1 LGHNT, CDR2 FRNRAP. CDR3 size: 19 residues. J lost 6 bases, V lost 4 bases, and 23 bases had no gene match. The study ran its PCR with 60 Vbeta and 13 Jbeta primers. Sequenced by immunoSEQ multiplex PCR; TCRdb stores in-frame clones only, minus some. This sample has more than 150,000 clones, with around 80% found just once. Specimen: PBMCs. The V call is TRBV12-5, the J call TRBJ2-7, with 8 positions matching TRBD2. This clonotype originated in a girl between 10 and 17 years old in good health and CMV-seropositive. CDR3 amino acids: CASGWDILGGAGGRGEQYF. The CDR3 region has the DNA TGTGCTAGTGGTTGGGACATCCTAGGGGGTGCGGGAGGAAGGGGCGAGCAGTACTTC.